The TCR beta chain under discussion was sequenced for a study of Ad26.COV2.S vaccination and SARS-CoV-2 variants. Study-wide background: By the intramuscular route, Ad26.COV2.S was given once, or twice 56 days apart.

The treatment: roughly 20 received Ad26.COV2.S at low or high dose, single or two shots; about 5 received placebo; per-sample allocation not given. At day 63 after the first vaccine or placebo injection, samples were drawn. Immunization relied on an Ad26 vector, which expressed Wuhan-strain SARS-CoV-2 spike. The J segment lost 10 bases and the V segment lost 4 bases, leaving 3 bases of the junction unmatched. Germline values: CDR1 MNHEY, CDR2 SVGAGI. This CDR3 is 12 amino acids long. Turning to this clone: What it binds is not known.

TCRdb's copy holds only in-frame clones and misses some; the assay was immunoSEQ multiplex PCR. The table includes hundreds of thousands of clones, 80% to 90% detected once. Study observations and caveats: After vaccination, substantial breadth of spike-specific CD8+ and CD4+ responses was reported.

Sequenced here: peripheral blood, sampled in a trial of Ad26.COV2.S vaccine versus placebo. The source is a person aged 18-65 years who received the Ad26.COV2.S COVID-19 vaccine or a placebo. The rearrangement uses TRBV6-5 and TRBJ1-1; 10 nucleotides agree with TRBD1. This CDR3 is CASSSDRGVAFF. The DNA for the CDR3 is TGTGCCAGCAGTTCGGACAGGGGGGTAGCTTTCTTT.